By frequency in the sample, the clone carrying this T cell receptor beta chain is medium-sized. The table came from immunoSEQ multiplex PCR; TCRdb's copy has only in-frame clones and leaves some out. Among some 73,000 clones listed, roughly four fifths were seen once. This specimen belongs to a study of radiotherapy plus CTLA-4 blockade in lung cancer. This CDR3 has 14 residues. With 2 bases removed from V and 2 bases from J, the gap between germline ends came to 7 bases. Germline V lookup: CDR1 LGHNA, CDR2 YSLEER. Sequencing was performed on peripheral blood, taken from a patient treated with radiotherapy plus ipilimumab. This chain links TRBV4-3 with TRBJ1-3; D is uncertain. The sequence was collected from a human donor with non-small cell lung cancer whose response to radiotherapy plus ipilimumab could not be evaluated. The CDR3 region has the DNA TGCGCCAGCAGCCAAACTGCTCCTGGAAACACCATATATTTT. Its translation is CASSQTAPGNTIYF.